The rows below give T cell receptor beta chains drawn from one sample of a study of Graves' ophthalmopathy and Graves' hyperthyroidism. TCRdb reanalysed the multiplex PCR reads using MiXCR and keeps one entry per CDR3 protein. The table lists hundreds of thousands of distinct CDR3 sequences, 35% to 50% of them singletons. The sample consisted of peripheral blood. These receptors were taken from an adult man with Graves' ophthalmopathy. The CDR3 runs from the conserved cysteine through the conserved F or W. The D gene is left open where the match is weak. Size is stated for part of the rows, as once, few or many counts, or as a class when the clone is expanded.

j_gene: TRBJ1-5
d_gene: .
v_gene: TRBV10-2
abundance: .
CDR3nt: TGCGCCAGCAGTGCCGGCAGCGTTGAAGTGGGGTTAGATCAGCCCCAGCATTTT
CDR3aa: CASSAGSVEVGLDQPQHF

j_gene: TRBJ2-7
d_gene: .
v_gene: TRBV19
abundance: .
CDR3nt: TGTGCCAGTAGTATGAAAACAGGAGGAGCTTACGAGCAGTACTTC
CDR3aa: CASSMKTGGAYEQYF

j_gene: TRBJ1-4
d_gene: .
v_gene: TRBV25-1
abundance: .
CDR3nt: TGTGCCAGCAGTGATTGGGACGGAGGGGTAACTAATGAAAAACTGTTTTTT
CDR3aa: CASSDWDGGVTNEKLFF

j_gene: TRBJ1-3
d_gene: .
v_gene: TRBV5-1
abundance: many
CDR3nt: TGCGCCAGCAGCCGAGACCAGGACACTGGAAACACCATATATTTT
CDR3aa: CASSRDQDTGNTIYF

j_gene: TRBJ1-1
d_gene: .
v_gene: TRBV2
abundance: many
CDR3nt: TGTGCCAGCAGTGATAATCCCTTCGGGGTCACTGAAGCTTTCTTT
CDR3aa: CASSDNPFGVTEAFF

j_gene: TRBJ2-1
d_gene: .
v_gene: TRBV29-1
abundance: .
CDR3nt: TGCAGCGTTGAAGATGTTTCGAGGTGGGATGAGCAGTTCTTC
CDR3aa: CSVEDVSRWDEQFF

j_gene: TRBJ1-2
d_gene: TRBD1
v_gene: TRBV5-1
abundance: many
CDR3nt: TGCGCCAGCAGCTTCGGGACAGTCCAGACTGGCTACACCTTC
CDR3aa: CASSFGTVQTGYTF

j_gene: TRBJ2-7
d_gene: TRBD1
v_gene: TRBV10-3
abundance: .
CDR3nt: TGTGCCTGGAGTGTCGGGCAGGGGGCTTACGAGCAGTACTTC
CDR3aa: CAWSVGQGAYEQYF

j_gene: TRBJ1-6
d_gene: TRBD1
v_gene: TRBV5-1
abundance: many
CDR3nt: TGCGCCAGCAGCCCGGGACAGGGTGTTAACTCACCCCTCCACTTT
CDR3aa: CASSPGQGVNSPLHF

j_gene: TRBJ1-6
d_gene: TRBD1
v_gene: TRBV10-3
abundance: .
CDR3nt: TGTGCCATCAGTGGACAGGGTAGCGGGGATAATTCACCCCTCCACTTT
CDR3aa: CAISGQGSGDNSPLHF

j_gene: TRBJ2-7
d_gene: .
v_gene: TRBV2
abundance: many
CDR3nt: TGTGCCAGTAGCTCCCTGGAGGGGTACGAGCAGTACTTC
CDR3aa: CASSSLEGYEQYF

j_gene: TRBJ2-1
d_gene: TRBD2
v_gene: TRBV9
abundance: .
CDR3nt: TGTGCCAGCAGCTTGACTAGCGGGAGGAACAATGAGCAGTTCTTC
CDR3aa: CASSLTSGRNNEQFF

j_gene: TRBJ2-6
d_gene: .
v_gene: TRBV3-1
abundance: few
CDR3nt: TGTGCCAGCAGCCAAGTTAGGCCTGGGGCCAACGTCCTGACTTTC
CDR3aa: CASSQVRPGANVLTF

j_gene: TRBJ2-7
d_gene: TRBD1
v_gene: TRBV19
abundance: .
CDR3nt: TGTGCCAGTAGGCGCTTGGAAGGGGGCTTCTCCTACGAGCAGTACTTC
CDR3aa: CASRRLEGGFSYEQYF

j_gene: TRBJ2-5
d_gene: .
v_gene: TRBV18
abundance: many
CDR3nt: TGTGCCAGCTCACAGACTAGTCTGGAGACCCAGTACTTC
CDR3aa: CASSQTSLETQYF

j_gene: TRBJ2-7
d_gene: TRBD1
v_gene: TRBV10-3
abundance: many
CDR3nt: TGTGCCATCAGCCCGGGACAGGGGATAATCTTCGAGCAGTACTTC
CDR3aa: CAISPGQGIIFEQYF

j_gene: TRBJ1-3
d_gene: .
v_gene: TRBV25-1
abundance: many
CDR3nt: TGTGCCAGCAGTCGTAAGGGGCCCGGTCTTCGAAACACCATATATTTT
CDR3aa: CASSRKGPGLRNTIYF

j_gene: TRBJ1-2
d_gene: .
v_gene: TRBV20-1
abundance: .
CDR3nt: TGCAGTGCTATGGCCGGGGAAAAATTCGTCCATGGCTACACCTTC
CDR3aa: CSAMAGEKFVHGYTF

j_gene: TRBJ2-7
d_gene: TRBD2
v_gene: TRBV12-3/TRBV12-4
abundance: .
CDR3nt: TGTGCCAGCCGGACTAGCGGGAGGTACGAGCAGTACTTC
CDR3aa: CASRTSGRYEQYF

j_gene: TRBJ2-5
d_gene: TRBD2
v_gene: TRBV20-1
abundance: many
CDR3nt: TGCAGTGCCCTCGGGGGGGGAGGGGAGACCCAGTACTTC
CDR3aa: CSALGGGGETQYF

j_gene: TRBJ2-7
d_gene: TRBD1
v_gene: TRBV7-2
abundance: few
CDR3nt: TGTGCCAGCAGCTTAGATAGACAGGGGATCTACGAGCAGTACTTC
CDR3aa: CASSLDRQGIYEQYF

j_gene: TRBJ2-7
d_gene: TRBD1
v_gene: TRBV25-1
abundance: many
CDR3nt: TGTGCCAGCAGGCCAAGGACAGGGGTGTACGAGCAGTACTTC
CDR3aa: CASRPRTGVYEQYF

j_gene: TRBJ1-5
d_gene: .
v_gene: TRBV4-1
abundance: .
CDR3nt: TGCGCCAGCAGCCAAACGACAGGATTCAATCAGCCCCTGCATTTT
CDR3aa: CASSQTTGFNQPLHF

j_gene: TRBJ2-7
d_gene: .
v_gene: TRBV25-1
abundance: .
CDR3nt: TGTGCCAGCAGTGACGACGGGGCCCCCTACGAGCAGTACTTC
CDR3aa: CASSDDGAPYEQYF

j_gene: TRBJ2-3
d_gene: TRBD1
v_gene: TRBV29-1
abundance: .
CDR3nt: TGCAGCTTCGCACGGGACAGGGGGAAAACAGATACGCAGTATTTT
CDR3aa: CSFARDRGKTDTQYF

j_gene: TRBJ2-7
d_gene: .
v_gene: TRBV7-9
abundance: once
CDR3nt: TGTGCCAGCGCCGGGCAGGGCGGGTACGAGCAGTACTTC
CDR3aa: CASAGQGGYEQYF

j_gene: TRBJ1-1
d_gene: TRBD1
v_gene: TRBV2
abundance: once
CDR3nt: TGTGCCGGCAGTCCCCATGTCACAGGGGGCACTTGGGCTTTCTTT
CDR3aa: CAGSPHVTGGTWAFF

j_gene: TRBJ2-2
d_gene: TRBD2
v_gene: TRBV24-1
abundance: many
CDR3nt: TGTGCCACCAGTGACTCGGGACTAGCGGGGGGAACGAACACCGGGGAGCTGTTTTTT
CDR3aa: CATSDSGLAGGTNTGELFF

j_gene: TRBJ1-5
d_gene: .
v_gene: TRBV2
abundance: .
CDR3nt: TGTGCCAGCAGCCCAGGGGCGCCCCAGCATTTT
CDR3aa: CASSPGAPQHF

j_gene: TRBJ1-3
d_gene: TRBD1
v_gene: TRBV20-1
abundance: .
CDR3nt: TGCAGTGCTAAGGACAGGGCGAACACCATATATTTT
CDR3aa: CSAKDRANTIYF

j_gene: TRBJ2-5
d_gene: TRBD2
v_gene: TRBV7-2
abundance: .
CDR3nt: TGTGCCAGCAGCTCCAGCGCAGCTAGCGGGCGAGGGGAGACCCAGTACTTC
CDR3aa: CASSSSAASGRGETQYF

j_gene: TRBJ2-7
d_gene: TRBD2
v_gene: TRBV10-3
abundance: .
CDR3nt: TGTGCCATCAGTGAGTACGGGGGGACCGGAATGGATGAGCAGTACTTC
CDR3aa: CAISEYGGTGMDEQYF

j_gene: TRBJ2-2
d_gene: TRBD1
v_gene: TRBV20-1
abundance: .
CDR3nt: TGCAGTGCTAGAGATGGAGGGACAGGGGGAGGAATGAGCGGGGAGCTGTTTTTT
CDR3aa: CSARDGGTGGGMSGELFF

j_gene: TRBJ1-4
d_gene: .
v_gene: TRBV9
abundance: .
CDR3nt: TGTGCCAGCAGCGGGGGAGAAACAAACGAAAAACTGTTTTTT
CDR3aa: CASSGGETNEKLFF

j_gene: TRBJ1-2
d_gene: .
v_gene: TRBV29-1
abundance: .
CDR3nt: TGCAGCCTTCGGACAGCGGACTATGGCTACACCTTC
CDR3aa: CSLRTADYGYTF

j_gene: TRBJ2-7
d_gene: TRBD2
v_gene: TRBV10-2
abundance: .
CDR3nt: TGTGCCAGCTCACGGACTAGCGGGAACGAGCAGTACTTC
CDR3aa: CASSRTSGNEQYF

j_gene: TRBJ2-7
d_gene: .
v_gene: TRBV27
abundance: .
CDR3nt: TGTGCCAGCAGTTTCCACCCCTTGACCTACGAGCAGTACTTC
CDR3aa: CASSFHPLTYEQYF

j_gene: TRBJ2-5
d_gene: TRBD1
v_gene: TRBV6-6
abundance: .
CDR3nt: TGTGCCAGCAGTGAGGGGACAGGGGGTTTAGAGACCCAGTACTTC
CDR3aa: CASSEGTGGLETQYF

j_gene: TRBJ1-3
d_gene: .
v_gene: TRBV24-1
abundance: .
CDR3nt: TGTGCCACCACTGAAAACAGGGCTGGAAACACCATATATTTT
CDR3aa: CATTENRAGNTIYF

j_gene: TRBJ2-2
d_gene: .
v_gene: TRBV10-3
abundance: .
CDR3nt: TGTGCCAGCAGTGAAGGCAGGGAAACCGGGGAGCTGTTTTTT
CDR3aa: CASSEGRETGELFF

j_gene: TRBJ1-2
d_gene: .
v_gene: TRBV12-3/TRBV12-4
abundance: many
CDR3nt: TGTGCCAGCAGTTTAGCGGCAGAGAACTATGGCTACACCTTC
CDR3aa: CASSLAAENYGYTF

j_gene: TRBJ1-1
d_gene: .
v_gene: TRBV10-3
abundance: few
CDR3nt: TGTGCCAGCAGTTGGGGACCGCCAGCGATGAACACTGAAGCTTTCTTT
CDR3aa: CASSWGPPAMNTEAFF

j_gene: TRBJ1-4
d_gene: .
v_gene: TRBV7-8
abundance: .
CDR3nt: TGTGCCAGCAGCTTAGGGGTTTTTGAAAAACTGTTTTTT
CDR3aa: CASSLGVFEKLFF

j_gene: TRBJ1-3
d_gene: TRBD1
v_gene: TRBV29-1
abundance: .
CDR3nt: TGCAGCGTTCGCGGGACAGTCGAAAGGAACACCATATATTTT
CDR3aa: CSVRGTVERNTIYF

j_gene: TRBJ2-5
d_gene: .
v_gene: TRBV7-7
abundance: many
CDR3nt: TGTGCCAGCAGCTTAGGTCAGGGGCGCCAAGAGACCCAGTACTTC
CDR3aa: CASSLGQGRQETQYF

j_gene: TRBJ2-7
d_gene: .
v_gene: TRBV5-8
abundance: .
CDR3nt: TGTGCCAGCAGCACGGGGGGGACAGTCTCCTACGAGCAGTACTTC
CDR3aa: CASSTGGTVSYEQYF

j_gene: TRBJ2-7
d_gene: TRBD1
v_gene: TRBV5-8
abundance: few
CDR3nt: TGTGCCAGCAGCTTTAACAGGGGATCGGCCTACGAGCAGTACTTC
CDR3aa: CASSFNRGSAYEQYF

j_gene: TRBJ1-4
d_gene: .
v_gene: TRBV7-2
abundance: .
CDR3nt: TGTGCCAGCAGCTTTTCCGGGGGCGCAACTAATGAAAAACTGTTTTTT
CDR3aa: CASSFSGGATNEKLFF

j_gene: TRBJ2-7
d_gene: .
v_gene: TRBV7-9
abundance: many
CDR3nt: TGTGCCAGCAGCCCCGGGGCAGGCGCTACCTACGAGCAGTACTTC
CDR3aa: CASSPGAGATYEQYF

j_gene: TRBJ1-2
d_gene: .
v_gene: TRBV7-9
abundance: .
CDR3nt: TGTGCCAGCAGCTATTCGGCGGGGGGGAGCGGCTACACCTTC
CDR3aa: CASSYSAGGSGYTF

j_gene: TRBJ2-5
d_gene: TRBD2
v_gene: TRBV12-3/TRBV12-4
abundance: few
CDR3nt: TGTGCCAGCAGCCCCAGTGGGGCTAGCGGGGGGGCGGGGCAAGAGACCCAGTACTTC
CDR3aa: CASSPSGASGGAGQETQYF

j_gene: TRBJ2-7
d_gene: TRBD1
v_gene: TRBV20-1
abundance: .
CDR3nt: TGCAGTGCTAGAGATCCTGGCAGGGGGCAGCCGTCCTACGAGCAGTACTTC
CDR3aa: CSARDPGRGQPSYEQYF

j_gene: TRBJ2-5
d_gene: .
v_gene: TRBV24-1
abundance: .
CDR3nt: TGTGCCACCAGCAGTTACTTGAACAGGGAGGGAGAGACCCAGTACTTC
CDR3aa: CATSSYLNREGETQYF

j_gene: TRBJ1-1
d_gene: .
v_gene: TRBV29-1
abundance: many
CDR3nt: TGCAGCGTCAGGGACTTGAACACTGAAGCTTTCTTT
CDR3aa: CSVRDLNTEAFF

j_gene: TRBJ2-7
d_gene: TRBD1
v_gene: TRBV29-1
abundance: many
CDR3nt: TGCAGCGTTGAAGATCAGGCGGGACAGGGGGCAGTATACGAGCAGTACTTC
CDR3aa: CSVEDQAGQGAVYEQYF

j_gene: TRBJ1-6
d_gene: .
v_gene: TRBV7-9
abundance: many
CDR3nt: TGTGCCAGCAGCTTAGAGGGCAAATCACCCCTCCACTTT
CDR3aa: CASSLEGKSPLHF

j_gene: TRBJ1-2
d_gene: .
v_gene: TRBV19
abundance: many
CDR3nt: TGTGCCAGTAGTATCGGGTCCCTCGATGGCTACACCTTC
CDR3aa: CASSIGSLDGYTF